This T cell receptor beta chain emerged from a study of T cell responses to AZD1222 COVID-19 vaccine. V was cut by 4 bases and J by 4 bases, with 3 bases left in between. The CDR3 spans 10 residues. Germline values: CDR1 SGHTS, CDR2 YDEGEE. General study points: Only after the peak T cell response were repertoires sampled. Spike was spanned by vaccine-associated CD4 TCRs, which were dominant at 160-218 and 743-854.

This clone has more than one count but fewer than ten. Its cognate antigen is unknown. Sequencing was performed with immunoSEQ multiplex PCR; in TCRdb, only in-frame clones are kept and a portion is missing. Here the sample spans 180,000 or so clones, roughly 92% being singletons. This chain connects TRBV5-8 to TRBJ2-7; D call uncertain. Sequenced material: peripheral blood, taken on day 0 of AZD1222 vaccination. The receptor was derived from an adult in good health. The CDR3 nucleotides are TGTGCCAGCAGCGAGTACGAGCAGTACTTC. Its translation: CASSEYEQYF.